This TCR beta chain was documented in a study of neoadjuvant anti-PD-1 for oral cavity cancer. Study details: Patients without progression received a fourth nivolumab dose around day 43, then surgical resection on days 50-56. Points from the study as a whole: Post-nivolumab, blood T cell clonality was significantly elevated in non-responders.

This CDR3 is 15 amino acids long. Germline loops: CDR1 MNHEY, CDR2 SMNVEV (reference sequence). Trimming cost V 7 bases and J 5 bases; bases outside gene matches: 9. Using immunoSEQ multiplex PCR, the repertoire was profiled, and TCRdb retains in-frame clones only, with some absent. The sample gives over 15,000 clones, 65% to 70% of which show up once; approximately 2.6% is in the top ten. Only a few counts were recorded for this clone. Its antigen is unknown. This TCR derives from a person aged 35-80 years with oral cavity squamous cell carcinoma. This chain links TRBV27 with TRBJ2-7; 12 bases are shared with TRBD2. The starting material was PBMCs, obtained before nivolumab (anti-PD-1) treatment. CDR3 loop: CASTLRLAGENEQYF. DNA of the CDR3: TGTGCCAGCACCCTCAGACTAGCGGGAGAGAACGAGCAGTACTTC.